What follows is one T cell receptor (beta chain) and its context. Its antigen is currently unknown. From CD4+ cells came CD45RA+ naive and CD45RA-negative memory subsets. These data are taken from a study of shared clonotypes between healthy human individuals. Study outcomes and limitations: Rarefaction exposed incomplete sorted-subset sequencing despite large depth. Among the subsets, naive ones generally showed larger estimated richness than memory ones. Some clonotypes were shared by all four sorted-subset donors, while others were not shared. The non-shared ones had lower generation probabilities than the shared ones.

Germline V CDR1 and CDR2: MNHNS, SASEGT. This CDR3 region has 12 residues. The germline V and J ends were trimmed by 8 bases and 3 bases, with 10 bases remaining between them. Libraries were prepared by immunoSEQ multiplex PCR; TCRdb keeps only in-frame clonotypes and omits some of them. The sample consists of a few million clones, around nine tenths of them appearing once. Sequencing used naive CD4+ T cells sorted from blood. Indicated subset: CD45RA+ positively selected. The clonotype originates from a man aged 18 to 35 in good health. The chain joins TRBV6-1 to TRBJ1-2; D unclear. Written as DNA, the CDR3 is TGTGCCAGCGCGTGGGTAGACTATGGCTACACCTTC. Amino acids: CASAWVDYGYTF.